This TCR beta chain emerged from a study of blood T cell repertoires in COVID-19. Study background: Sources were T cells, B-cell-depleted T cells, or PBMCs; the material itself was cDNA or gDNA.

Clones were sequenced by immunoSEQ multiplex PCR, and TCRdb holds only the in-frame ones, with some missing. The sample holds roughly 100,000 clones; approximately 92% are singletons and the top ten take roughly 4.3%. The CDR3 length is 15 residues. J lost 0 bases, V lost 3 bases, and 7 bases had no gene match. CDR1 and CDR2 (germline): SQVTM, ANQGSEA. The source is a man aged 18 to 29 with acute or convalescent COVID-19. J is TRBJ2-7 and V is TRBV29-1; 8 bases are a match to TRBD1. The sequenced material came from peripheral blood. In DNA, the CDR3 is TGCAGCGTTGATTACCACAGGGGGAGCTCCTACGAGCAGTACTTC. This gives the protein CSVDYHRGSSYEQYF.